Reported below is one T cell receptor (beta chain). It has no known antigen specificity. No clone much larger than this one lies a single base away; base qualities are absent. TCRbeta CDR3 regions were amplified from genomic DNA by means of the immunoSEQ Assay, a bias-controlled multiplex PCR. The authors' analysis ran thus. The number of nucleated cells in each sample was estimated from the amplification of reference gene primers within the assay. To quantify the absolute abundance of each unique TCRbeta CDR3 rearrangement, sequence reads were collapsed and filtered. For each sample, productive Simpson clonality was calculated as the square root of Simpson's diversity index across productive rearrangements. TCRdb's version of the immuneACCESS table is confined to in-frame rearrangements and falls short of the full clone set. An unresolved V gene accounts for under half of the shortfall where checked; the remainder is of unknown origin. V and J calls and clone size are given by that table; D and trimming were obtained from the DNA. A total of about 32,000 clones appear in this sample, roughly nine tenths of them only once. The ten biggest clones cover 3% to 4% of the sample.

This sample is drawn from a study of blood T cell repertoires in COVID-19 (TCRdb year 2020). For the wider study: Samples covering the acute and convalescent phases of COVID-19 were provided by collaborators in the United States, Italy and Spain. A freely available public database, intended as a resource for researchers studying the immune response to SARS-CoV-2, is where the repertoires were released. The sample metadata nearly always contained a de-identified subject ID, COVID-19 status, age in years and sex. The prospective study material was composed of cDNA or gDNA derived from T cells, B-cell-depleted T cells, or PBMCs. The dataset comprised deeply sampled blood TCRbeta repertoires from subjects exposed to, actively infected with, or recovered from COVID-19. HLA class I and class II types, where available, came from metadata supplied by the sample provider rather than from assay-based typing. The samples were drawn from the first 160 participants of the ongoing ImmuneRACE study and from more than 1,000 subjects provided by 6 global collaborators.

The collaborating institutions used their own protocols to collect whole blood in K2EDTA tubes. For TCRbeta analysis, collaborators shipped samples in one of three forms: frozen whole blood, isolated PBMCs, or DNA extracted from either of those sample types. There are 16 amino acids in the CDR3, from cysteine to phenylalanine inclusive. Left in the record is the CDR3 DNA by itself, 48 bases read in frame from the first base. Unmatched junction bases come to 15, with V trimmed by 4 bases and J by 8 bases. The germline V gene sets CDR1 to MNHEY and CDR2 to SVGAGI. Broader findings and caveats from the paper: How much clinical and demographic metadata was included differed by source and by participant, and the metadata was provided uncurated.

The chain was built from TRBV6-5 and TRBJ1-2, with 8 junctional bases fitting TRBD1. This sequence was found in a man in his sixties with acute or convalescent COVID-19. Sequenced: peripheral blood. The nucleotide sequence is given as TGTGCCAGCAGTTCCCCAATTTCGACAGGGGTGGAGGGCTACACCTTC. The resulting protein is CASSSPISTGVEGYTF.